Listed here are 29 T cell receptor beta chains from one sample, sequenced in a study of tumor-infiltrating lymphocytes in localized non-small cell lung cancer. The repertoire was sequenced with immunoSEQ multiplex PCR; TCRdb's copy has only in-frame clones and lacks some. The profile covers more than 9,000 clones, with approximately 60% appearing a single time and about a tenth taken by the ten largest. The sequenced sample was uninvolved lung tissue not adjacent to the tumor. The receptor set was obtained from a human donor with non-small cell lung cancer.

The gene calls are TRBV5-1 and TRBJ2-1, with TRBD1 matching 8 bases. The V gene's germline CDR1 is SGHRS and CDR2 YFSETQ. CDR3 size: 14 residues. V shed 0 bases and J 8 bases; nucleotides not matched to a gene: 4. CDR3 DNA: TGCGCCAGCAGCTTGGGACAGGGGTTCGATGAGCAGTTCTTC. This codes for CASSLGQGFDEQFF.

By frequency in the sample, this clone is medium-sized. The J gene is TRBJ1-5, the V gene TRBV21-1. TRBV21-1 is designated a pseudogene. This CDR3 is 15 amino acids long. CDR3 amino acids: CASIIAGGRAKPQHF. In DNA form, the CDR3 reads TGTGCCAGCATTATAGCGGGCGGGCGCGCTAAGCCCCAGCATTTT.

There are a few counts of this clone. The chain couples TRBV5-1 to TRBJ2-1; 13 positions agree with TRBD2. This CDR3 spans 15 amino acids. V dropped 3 bases and J dropped 7; count of bases not matched to a gene: 4. Per germline, CDR1 SGHRS and CDR2 YFSETQ. CDR3 nucleotides: TGCGCCAGCAGCTCACTAGCGGGGGGGAATAATGAGCAGTTCTTC. It translates to CASSSLAGGNNEQFF.

This clone was counted only a few times. The chain links TRBV28 to TRBJ1-2; D is possibly TRBD1 (6 bases). V was trimmed by 6 bases and J by 7 bases, leaving 18 bases between them. CDR1 and CDR2 from the germline V gene are MDHEN and SYDVKM. This CDR3 spans 14 amino acids. The CDR3 spells CASRPTGNSGGYTF. The CDR3 bases are TGTGCCAGCAGACCCACAGGGAACTCTGGTGGCTACACCTTC.

The chain carries TRBV7-8 and TRBJ2-2; D may be TRBD1 or TRBD2 (6 bases each). CDR3 length equals 16 residues. The germline V gene encodes CDR1 SGHVS and CDR2 FQNEAQ. The V end was cut by 1 base, the J end by 5 bases, with 14 bases between. The CDR3 DNA reads TGTGCCAGCAGCTTAGGGGGGGCAGTGCGTACCGGGGAGCTGTTTTTT. This encodes CASSLGGAVRTGELFF.

The chain links TRBV6-5 to TRBJ2-2; 10 nucleotides line up with TRBD1. Trimming removed 0 bases from V and 4 bases from J; junction bases left unmatched: 2. CDR1 MNHEY and CDR2 SVGAGI come from the germline V gene. CDR3 length: 16 amino acids. The CDR3 reads CASSYSDRGSTGELFF. DNA for the CDR3: TGTGCCAGCAGTTACTCGGACAGGGGGTCCACCGGGGAGCTGTTTTTT.

The J gene is TRBJ1-2, the V gene TRBV4-1; TRBD1 agrees at 10 bases. Trimming took 0 bases from V and 2 from J; bases not matched to a gene: 6. CDR1 is MGHRA, CDR2 YSYEKL, per germline. The CDR3 sequence is 17 residues long. The CDR3 spells CASSQDWGTGANYGYTF. CDR3 coding DNA: TGCGCCAGCAGCCAAGATTGGGGGACAGGGGCCAACTATGGCTACACCTTC.

The rearrangement joins TRBV5-1 to TRBJ2-3, with D possibly being TRBD2 (6 bases). The CDR3 runs to 14 residues. Germline-derived CDR1 and CDR2 are SGHRS and YFSETQ. V lost 6 bases and J lost 6, with 17 bases in between. The CDR3 protein is CASKTELALDTQYF. DNA of the CDR3: TGCGCCAGCAAGACGGAACTAGCCCTTGATACGCAGTATTTT.

V and J are TRBV5-6 and TRBJ2-2, with no clear D. This CDR3 region has 16 residues. V shed 1 base and J shed 1 base, with 11 bases lying between them. Germline CDR1 is SGHDT and CDR2 is YYEEEE. The CDR3 DNA reads as TGTGCCAGCAGCTTGAGGCAGTCTGGGAACACCGGGGAGCTGTTTTTT. Its translation: CASSLRQSGNTGELFF.

This clone was picked up a small number of times. The CDR3 spells CASSPGTGGIYYGYTF. In nucleotides, the CDR3 is TGCGCCAGCAGCCCCGGGACAGGGGGTATCTACTATGGCTACACCTTC. The V call is TRBV5-1, the J call TRBJ1-2; 11 nucleotides match TRBD1. Germline CDR1 and CDR2: SGHRS and YFSETQ. After removal of 4 bases from V and 3 bases from J, the junction contained 8 bases not matched to a gene. The CDR3 has 16 amino acids.

The chain employs TRBV29-1 and TRBJ2-5; D call uncertain. The CDR3 runs to 12 residues. CDR1 SQVTM and CDR2 ANQGSEA come from the germline V gene. The V end was cut by 3 bases, the J end by 5 bases, with 10 bases between. CDR3 residues: CSVDGGPETQYF. The CDR3 DNA sequence: TGCAGCGTTGACGGCGGCCCCGAGACCCAGTACTTC.

The genes are TRBV6-5 and TRBJ2-1; the match to TRBD2 covers 8 bases. The CDR3 length is 14 residues. Trimming cost V 4 bases and J 9 bases; bases outside gene matches: 8. The germline CDR1 and CDR2 sequences are MNHEY and SVGAGI. As DNA, the CDR3 is TGTGCCAGCAGTTCCCCCAGCGGGGGTGGTGAGCAGTTCTTC. It yields the protein CASSSPSGGGEQFF.

V gene TRBV4-1 combines with J gene TRBJ2-5; D is unclear. V was cut by 1 base and J by 2 bases, with 11 bases left in between. The CDR3 runs to 15 residues. The germline V gene encodes CDR1 MGHRA and CDR2 YSYEKL. CDR3 coding DNA: TGCGCCAGCAGCCAAGGGAACGCCCCACAAGAGACCCAGTACTTC. Amino acids: CASSQGNAPQETQYF.

The chain is built from TRBV6-4 and TRBJ1-6; 10 nucleotides match TRBD1. The CDR3 is 15 amino acids. CDR1 is MRHNA, CDR2 SNTAGT, per germline. With 0 bases clipped from V and 7 bases from J, the junction kept 0 bases outside the gene matches. The CDR3 bases are TGTGCCAGCAGTGACTCGACAGGGGGCAATTCACCCCTCCACTTT. It specifies CASSDSTGGNSPLHF.

V is TRBV5-4 and J is TRBJ2-2; D may match TRBD1 or TRBD2 (5 bases each). The CDR3 consists of 15 residues. Between the trimmed V and J ends, which lost 4 bases and 4 bases, there was a span of 14 bases. Germline CDR1 SGHNT, CDR2 YYREEE (reference sequence). DNA of the CDR3: TGTGCCAGCAGCCCCAGTTGGGGGACCACCGGGGAGCTGTTTTTT. Protein: CASSPSWGTTGELFF.

The V and J genes are TRBV9 and TRBJ2-3, with TRBD2 identical over 11 bases. The CDR3 totals 18 residues. V lost 2 bases, J lost 3 bases, and 11 bases stayed unmatched. Germline CDR1 and CDR2: SGDLS and YYNGEE. CDR3 protein: CASSVATSGGIVTDTQYF. In DNA form, the CDR3 reads TGTGCCAGCAGCGTTGCAACTAGCGGGGGAATAGTTACAGATACGCAGTATTTT.

This clone was observed a single time. This same CDR3 is encoded by further DNA sequences in the sample. The chain has TRBV20-1 and TRBJ2-1, with D hard to call. V was pared by 6 bases and J by 3 bases, with 6 bases between. CDR1 is DFQATT and CDR2 is SNEGSKA in the germline V gene (reference sequence). The CDR3 is 11 residues long. The DNA for the CDR3 is TGCAGTGCCAAAGGCTACAATGAGCAGTTCTTC. Translated, it gives CSAKGYNEQFF.

In DNA form, the CDR3 reads TGTGCCAGCAGCCTATCGACAGGGCTTGGGGAGCTGTTTTTT. Amino acid sequence: CASSLSTGLGELFF. This chain links TRBV9 with TRBJ2-2; 7 positions agree with TRBD1. The CDR3 runs to 14 residues. Germline lookup yields CDR1 SGDLS and CDR2 YYNGEE. Trimming cost V 4 bases and J 8 bases; bases outside gene matches: 8.

The genes are TRBV5-1 and TRBJ2-5, with 7 bases aligning to TRBD2. CDR1 is SGHRS and CDR2 is YFSETQ in the germline V gene. CDR3 length equals 14 residues. Trimming cost V 3 bases and J 1 base; bases outside gene matches: 3. The DNA for the CDR3 is TGCGCCAGCAGCTGGGAGGGTTTCCAAGAGACCCAGTACTTC. This sequence encodes CASSWEGFQETQYF.

The V call is TRBV10-3, the J call TRBJ2-1; D uncertain. CDR1 ENHRY and CDR2 SYGVKD come from the germline V gene. The CDR3 extends over 17 amino acids. Trimming pared 3 bases from V and 0 bases from J, leaving 15 bases between. In DNA, the CDR3 is TGTGCCATCAGTGACCCAGTGCGTCAGAGCTCCTACAATGAGCAGTTCTTC. Translated: CAISDPVRQSSYNEQFF.

As DNA, the CDR3 is TGTGCCAGCAGCCAACGAGTTACGTCTACTGGGGCCAACGTCCTGACTTTC. It specifies CASSQRVTSTGANVLTF. J is TRBJ2-6 and V is TRBV14; the D is unclear. V was trimmed by 2 bases and J by 2 bases, leaving 13 bases between them. Germline V lookup: CDR1 SGHDN, CDR2 FVKESK. CDR3 length equals 17 residues. Looking up the rest from reference TRBV14 and TRBJ2-6 gives the full variable domain: EAGVTQFPSHSVIEKGQTVTLRCDPISGHDNLYWYRRVMGKEIKFLLHFVKESKQDESGMPNNRFLAERTGGTYSTLKVQPAELEDSGVYFCASSQRVTSTGANVLTFGAGSRLTVL.

The chain uses TRBV2 and TRBJ2-3; TRBD2 matches 12 bases. This CDR3 has 15 amino acids. The V gene end was trimmed by 8 bases and the J gene end by 2 bases; junction bases not matched to a gene: 5. Germline loops: CDR1 SNHLY, CDR2 FYNNEI. CDR3 in DNA: TGTGCCAGCGGTGGGACTAGCGGGTTCACAGATACGCAGTATTTT. It specifies CASGGTSGFTDTQYF. Full variable domain (remainder filled in from reference TRBV2 and TRBJ2-3): EPEVTQTPSHQVTQMGQEVILRCVPISNHLYFYWYRQILGQKVEFLVSFYNNEISEKSEIFDDQFSVERPDGSNFTLKIRSTKLEDSAMYFCASGGTSGFTDTQYFGPGTRLTVL.

The chain carries TRBV20-1 and TRBJ1-4; D not certain. Germline-derived CDR1 and CDR2 are DFQATT and SNEGSKA (reference sequence). There are 10 residues in the CDR3. V was shortened by 3 bases and J by 8 bases, with 4 bases between the two germline ends. CDR3 amino acids: CSARLEKLFF. In DNA, the CDR3 is TGCAGTGCTAGGTTGGAAAAACTGTTTTTT.

This chain links TRBV5-5 with TRBJ2-5; D is unclear. The end of the DNA is better explained by TRBJ2-7, so the J call may be wrong. The CDR3 length is 14 residues. Germline CDR1 SGHKS, CDR2 YYEKEE (reference sequence). The CDR3 spells CASSPPVETYEQYF. The CDR3 coding sequence is TGTGCCAGCAGCCCCCCGGTGGAGACCTACGAGCAGTACTTC.

The rearrangement links TRBV28 to TRBJ1-2, with D maybe TRBD1 (5 bases). The V end lost 6 bases, the J end lost 4 bases, and 24 bases lay between the germline ends. The CDR3 has 17 residues. Germline CDR1 is MDHEN and CDR2 is SYDVKM. In nucleotides, the CDR3 is TGTGCCAGCAGACGGCCCTCGGTGGGCACTGGGGCCTATGGCTACACCTTC. Translating it yields CASRRPSVGTGAYGYTF.

This clone qualifies as medium-sized. V and J are TRBV28 and TRBJ1-1; D unresolved. Trimming removed 7 bases from V and 6 bases from J, with 21 bases in between. The CDR3 runs 15 residues. Germline V lookup: CDR1 MDHEN, CDR2 SYDVKM. This chain's CDR3 is CASKGSVGAHSEAFF. The CDR3 region has the DNA TGTGCCAGCAAAGGCTCCGTGGGCGCTCACTCTGAAGCTTTCTTT.

This sequence joins TRBV5-1 and TRBJ2-5, with D tentatively TRBD1 or TRBD2 (5 bases each). The ends were cut back, 5 bases at V and 1 base at J, with 12 bases in the middle. This CDR3 is 14 amino acids long. Germline CDR1 and CDR2: SGHRS and YFSETQ. The CDR3 region is CASRLTGTQETQYF. The CDR3, as DNA: TGCGCCAGCAGACTTACCGGGACCCAAGAGACCCAGTACTTC.

The V gene is TRBV29-1, the J gene TRBJ1-1; the D is unclear. This CDR3 has 12 residues. Trimming left V 4 bases short and J 6 bases short, with 12 bases between. CDR1 and CDR2 from the germline V gene are SQVTM and ANQGSEA. The CDR3 protein is CSVASNLPEAFF. As DNA, the CDR3 is TGCAGCGTTGCTTCCAATTTACCTGAAGCTTTCTTT.

The chain has TRBV9 and TRBJ2-6; D gene uncertain. The CDR3 sequence is 16 residues long. The V gene lost 4 bases and the J gene lost 0 bases, with 11 bases spanning the gap. The germline CDR1 and CDR2 sequences are SGDLS and YYNGEE. CDR3 amino acids: CASSPPQSSGANVLTF. The CDR3 DNA reads as TGTGCCAGCAGCCCCCCACAAAGCTCTGGGGCCAACGTCCTGACTTTC.